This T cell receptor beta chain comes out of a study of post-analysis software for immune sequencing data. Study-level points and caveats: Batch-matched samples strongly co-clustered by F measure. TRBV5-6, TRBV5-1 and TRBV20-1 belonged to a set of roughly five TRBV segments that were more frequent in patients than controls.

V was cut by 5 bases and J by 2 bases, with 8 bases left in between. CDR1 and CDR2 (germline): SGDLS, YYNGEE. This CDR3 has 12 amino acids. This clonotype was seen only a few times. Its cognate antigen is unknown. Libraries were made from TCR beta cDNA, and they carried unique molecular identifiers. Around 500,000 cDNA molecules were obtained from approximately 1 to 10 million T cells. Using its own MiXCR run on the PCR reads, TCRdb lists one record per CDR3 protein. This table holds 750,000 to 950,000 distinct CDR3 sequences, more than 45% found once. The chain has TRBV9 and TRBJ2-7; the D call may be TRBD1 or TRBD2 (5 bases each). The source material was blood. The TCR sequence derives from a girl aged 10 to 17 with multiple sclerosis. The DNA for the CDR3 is TGTGCCAGCAGGTCGGGGCCCTACGAGCAGTACTTC. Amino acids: CASRSGPYEQYF.